Below are 17 T cell receptor beta chains sequenced from a single sample in a study of cytomegalovirus exposure and HLA in healthy donors. The PCR made use of 60 Vbeta and 13 Jbeta primers. Sequencing was performed with immunoSEQ multiplex PCR; in TCRdb, only in-frame clones are kept and a portion is missing. Here the sample spans under 150,000 clones, roughly 79% being singletons. The material sequenced was PBMCs. These receptor sequences come from a man younger than 30 in good health and CMV-seronegative.

J is TRBJ2-5 and V is TRBV7-6; TRBD1 aligns across 9 bases. V trimming: 4 bases; J trimming: 1 base; junction bases outside the gene matches: 1. This CDR3 comprises 14 residues. The germline CDR1 and CDR2 sequences are SGHVS and FNYEAQ. CDR3 nucleotide sequence: TGTGCCAGCAGCTGGGGACAGGGCCAAGAGACCCAGTACTTC. Translated: CASSWGQGQETQYF. The complete variable domain, with remaining parts taken from reference TRBV7-6 and TRBJ2-5, reads GAGVSQSPRYKVTKRGQDVALRCDPISGHVSLYWYRQALGQGPEFLTYFNYEAQQDKSGLPNDRFSAERPEGSISTLTIQRTEQRDSAMYRCASSWGQGQETQYFGPGTRLLVL.

This clone was detected once. This chain uses TRBV9 with TRBJ2-2; 7 positions match TRBD1. The CDR3 extends over 17 amino acids. Germline CDR1 is SGDLS and CDR2 is YYNGEE. J lost 2 bases, V lost 0 bases, and 7 bases had no gene match. Here the CDR3 reads CASSVGLGQLNTGELFF. CDR3 nucleotides: TGTGCCAGCAGCGTAGGGTTGGGACAGCTTAACACCGGGGAGCTGTTTTTT. The full variable domain, with the rest looked up from reference TRBV9 and TRBJ2-2, is DSGVTQTPKHLITATGQRVTLRCSPRSGDLSVYWYQQSLDQGLQFLIQYYNGEERAKGNILERFSAQQFPDLHSELNLSSLELGDSALYFCASSVGLGQLNTGELFFGEGSRLTVL.

The rearrangement links TRBV2 to TRBJ2-1; 10 bases are shared with TRBD1. CDR3 length equals 15 residues. Germline V gene sequence: CDR1 SNHLY, CDR2 FYNNEI. V gave up 6 bases and J gave up 2 bases; unmatched junction bases: 4. The CDR3 DNA follows: TGTGCCAGCAGGGGGACAGGGGTTGCCTACAATGAGCAGTTCTTC. As protein: CASRGTGVAYNEQFF.

The chain employs TRBV6-5 and TRBJ1-5; no firm D call. Germline V gene lookup returns CDR1 MNHEY and CDR2 SVGAGI. With 6 bases removed from V and 0 bases from J, the gap between germline ends came to 9 bases. The CDR3 covers 14 residues. This CDR3 is CASSLAYSNQPQHF. The CDR3 coding sequence is TGTGCCAGCAGCTTAGCTTATAGCAATCAGCCCCAGCATTTT.

The rearrangement joins TRBV6-1 to TRBJ2-7; TRBD2 matches 11 bases. V lost 3 bases and J lost 1; bases outside the gene matches: 5. Per the germline V gene, CDR1 is MNHNS and CDR2 is SASEGT. The CDR3 covers 16 residues. The CDR3 coding sequence is TGTGCCAGCAGTGACCTCCGACTAGCGGGGTCCTACGAGCAGTACTTC. Amino acid sequence: CASSDLRLAGSYEQYF.

The CDR3 protein is CASSESQGSEAFF. The CDR3 DNA reads TGCGCCAGCAGTGAGTCGCAGGGGTCTGAAGCTTTCTTT. This chain connects TRBV10-1 to TRBJ1-1, with D possibly being TRBD1 (6 bases). Germline-derived CDR1 and CDR2 are WNHNN and SYGVQD (reference sequence). The V end lost 0 bases, the J end lost 6 bases, and 8 bases lay between the germline ends. The CDR3 contains 13 residues.

V gene TRBV28 combines with J gene TRBJ1-5; no reliable D call. V was shortened by 8 bases and J by 3 bases, with 23 bases between the two germline ends. The CDR3 has 17 amino acids. Germline CDR1 MDHEN, CDR2 SYDVKM. CDR3 nucleotides: TGTGCCAGCCAGAGGGCCCTCCTAAGGACGGTCAATCAGCCCCAGCATTTT. It encodes CASQRALLRTVNQPQHF.

The chain joins TRBV5-1 to TRBJ2-7; 11 bases agree with TRBD1. J was trimmed by 6 bases and V by 1 base; bases with no gene match: 9. Germline V gene lookup returns CDR1 SGHRS and CDR2 YFSETQ. The length of the CDR3 is 16 residues. For the CDR3, the DNA is TGCGCCAGCAGCTTGCGGACAGGGGGCGCACAGGGCGAGCAGTACTTC. This sequence encodes CASSLRTGGAQGEQYF.

This clone was seen just once. The chain links TRBV10-1 to TRBJ1-1; D is perhaps TRBD1 (5 bases). CDR1 is WNHNN, CDR2 SYGVQD, per germline (reference sequence). The V gene lost 7 bases and the J gene lost 1 base, with 16 bases spanning the gap. The CDR3 has 15 amino acids. The CDR3 bases are TGCGCCAGCATCCAAGGGGCAGCCAGGAACACTGAAGCTTTCTTT. This codes for CASIQGAARNTEAFF.

The chain has TRBV14 and TRBJ1-1, with D maybe TRBD1 (5 bases). The CDR3 totals 15 residues. The V end was cut by 1 base, the J end by 4 bases, with 13 bases between. Germline V gene lookup returns CDR1 SGHDN and CDR2 FVKESK. CDR3 region: CASSQAGATGTEAFF. DNA of the CDR3: TGTGCCAGCAGCCAAGCTGGGGCAACGGGCACTGAAGCTTTCTTT. Together with reference TRBV14 and TRBJ1-1, the CDR3 gives the full variable domain: EAGVTQFPSHSVIEKGQTVTLRCDPISGHDNLYWYRRVMGKEIKFLLHFVKESKQDESGMPNNRFLAERTGGTYSTLKVQPAELEDSGVYFCASSQAGATGTEAFFGQGTRLTVV.

This clone was seen just once. V usage is TRBV28 and J usage is TRBJ1-2; a possible D gene is TRBD1 (5 bases). There are 18 residues in the CDR3. Germline CDR1 and CDR2: MDHEN and SYDVKM. Trimming removed 1 base at V and 4 bases at J, with 22 bases between. Written as DNA, the CDR3 is TGTGCCAGCAGTTTATTTGGTTGGCAGGGAAGCCGGGTCTATGGCTACACCTTC. Amino acids: CASSLFGWQGSRVYGYTF.

V gene TRBV9 combines with J gene TRBJ2-1; D perhaps matches TRBD1 (5 bases). In germline, CDR1 is SGDLS, CDR2 YYNGEE. V was cut by 5 bases and J by 10 bases, with 16 bases left in between. The CDR3 contains 13 residues. CDR3: CASRDTVKGEQFF. The CDR3 nucleotides are TGTGCCAGCAGAGACACGGTTAAGGGGGAGCAGTTCTTC.

The chain combines TRBV5-4 with TRBJ2-5; D is perhaps TRBD2 (6 bases). The CDR3 runs 15 residues. The germline V gene encodes CDR1 SGHNT and CDR2 YYREEE (reference sequence). Deletions cut 7 bases from V and 2 bases from J, with 18 bases between. CDR3 loop: CASHGGWRGQETQYF. In DNA, the CDR3 is TGTGCCAGCCATGGGGGTTGGCGGGGACAAGAGACCCAGTACTTC.

V usage is TRBV30 and J usage is TRBJ1-2; weak D call: TRBD1 (5 bases). The CDR3 loop spans 16 amino acids. Germline assignment: CDR1 GTSNPN and CDR2 SVGIG (reference sequence). The V end was cut by 4 bases, the J end by 3 bases, with 21 bases between. The CDR3, as DNA: TGTGCCTGGATTACCGGGACTGACCGAGAGGACTATGGCTACACCTTC. It specifies CAWITGTDREDYGYTF.

This chain connects TRBV25-1 to TRBJ2-1; maybe TRBD1 (6 bases). The V end was cut by 6 bases, the J end by 8 bases, with 23 bases between. The CDR3 is 16 amino acids. Germline CDR1 and CDR2: MGHDK and SYGVNS. The CDR3 sequence: CASRPEVSGGRDEQFF. In DNA, the CDR3 is TGTGCCAGCAGACCCGAGGTTTCTGGGGGCAGGGATGAGCAGTTCTTC. The whole variable domain, filled in from reference TRBV25-1 and TRBJ2-1, reads EADIYQTPRYLVIGTGKKITLECSQTMGHDKMYWYQQDPGMELHLIHYSYGVNSTEKGDLSSESTVSRIRTEHFPLTLESARPSHTSQYLCASRPEVSGGRDEQFFGPGTRLTVL.

By share, this clone ranks as medium-sized. This chain joins TRBV4-1 and TRBJ2-7; D perhaps matches TRBD1 (6 bases). Germline CDR1 is MGHRA and CDR2 is YSYEKL. Trimming stripped 2 bases from V and 5 bases from J, with 19 bases between. This CDR3 has 16 amino acids. CDR3 sequence reads: CASSQSHPGVRDEQYF. As DNA, the CDR3 is TGCGCCAGCAGCCAATCCCATCCAGGGGTGCGGGACGAGCAGTACTTC.

The CDR3 nucleotides are TGTGCCAGCAGCCCCGGGGGCACTGAAGCTTTCTTT. Encoded protein: CASSPGGTEAFF. The gene calls are TRBV7-6 and TRBJ1-1, with D possibly TRBD1 on 5 matching bases. The CDR3 runs to 12 residues. Per germline, CDR1 SGHVS and CDR2 FNYEAQ. Trimming removed 5 bases at V and 4 bases at J, with 8 bases between.